This T cell receptor (beta chain) was identified during a study of OX40 agonist ivuxolimab in advanced cancers. Across the study: Earlier treatment with anti-PD-1, anti-PD-L1 or anti-CTLA-4 was permitted, and roughly 40% had received some.

On this clone: Its antigen is undetermined.

Assay used: immunoSEQ multiplex PCR; TCRdb lists only in-frame clones, some missing. The sample includes around 70,000 clones, 85% to 90% of them seen just once. Notes on the study in general: There were, on average, more expanded clones in CD8+ T cells than in CD4+.

Any history of autoimmune disease or systemic immunosuppression disqualified patients. CDR3 length: 13 amino acids. V dropped 7 bases and J dropped 4; count of bases not matched to a gene: 3. Germline V gene sequence: CDR1 ENHRY, CDR2 SYGVKD. The source is an adult with an advanced solid tumor such as melanoma, head and neck, liver or kidney cancer. Sequencing used CD4+ or CD8+ T cells sorted from blood, obtained in a trial of the OX40 agonist ivuxolimab. J is TRBJ1-1 and V is TRBV10-3; 10 bases map to TRBD1. CDR3 loop: CAITGTGVTEAFF. The CDR3 region has the DNA TGTGCCATCACTGGGACAGGGGTCACTGAAGCTTTCTTT.